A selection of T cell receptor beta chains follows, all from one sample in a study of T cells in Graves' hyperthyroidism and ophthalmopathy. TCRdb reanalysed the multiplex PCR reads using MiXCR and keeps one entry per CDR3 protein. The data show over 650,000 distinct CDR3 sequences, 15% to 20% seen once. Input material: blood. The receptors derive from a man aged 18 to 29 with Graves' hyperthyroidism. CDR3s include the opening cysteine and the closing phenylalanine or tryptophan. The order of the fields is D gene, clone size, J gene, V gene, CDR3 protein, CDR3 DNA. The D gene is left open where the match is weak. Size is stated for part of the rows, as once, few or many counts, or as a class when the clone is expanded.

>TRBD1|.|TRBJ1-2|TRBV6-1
CASRDLQGQLYGYTF
TGTGCCAGCAGGGACCTACAGGGGCAACTCTATGGCTACACCTTC
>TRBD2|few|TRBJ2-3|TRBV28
CASSFGLAETLTDTQYF
TGTGCCAGCAGTTTTGGGCTAGCGGAGACTCTCACAGATACGCAGTATTTT
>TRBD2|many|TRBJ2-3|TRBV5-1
CASSLVLAGNTQYF
TGCGCCAGCAGCTTGGTATTAGCGGGAAATACGCAGTATTTT
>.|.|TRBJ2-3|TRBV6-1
CATRALQDTQYF
TGTGCCACCCGAGCACTTCAAGATACGCAGTATTTT
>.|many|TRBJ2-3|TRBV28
CASSLGAGGTDTQYF
TGTGCCAGCAGTTTAGGGGCCGGAGGAACAGATACGCAGTATTTT
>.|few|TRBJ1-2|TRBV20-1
CSARAHSYGYTF
TGCAGTGCTAGAGCGCATTCCTATGGCTACACCTTC
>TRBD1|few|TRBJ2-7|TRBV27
CASSYRGQAYEQYF
TGTGCCAGCAGCTACAGGGGGCAGGCCTACGAGCAGTACTTC
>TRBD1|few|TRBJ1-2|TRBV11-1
CASSGEGQLNYGYTF
TGTGCCAGCAGCGGGGAGGGACAGCTGAACTATGGCTACACCTTC
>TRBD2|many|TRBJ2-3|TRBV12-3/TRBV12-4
CASSYGLAGQTGTQYF
TGTGCCAGCAGCTACGGACTAGCGGGACAGACGGGTACGCAGTATTTT
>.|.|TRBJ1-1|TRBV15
CATSRDDAEAFF
TGTGCCACCAGCAGGGACGACGCTGAAGCTTTCTTT
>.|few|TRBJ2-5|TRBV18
CASLLAGTRGTQYF
TGTGCCAGTCTCTTGGCCGGGACAAGGGGGACCCAGTACTTC
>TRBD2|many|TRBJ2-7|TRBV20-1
CSASFRGRYYEQYF
TGCAGTGCTAGCTTCCGCGGGAGGTATTACGAGCAGTACTTC
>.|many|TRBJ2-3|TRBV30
CAWSVLGGGPDTQYF
TGTGCCTGGAGTGTACTGGGCGGAGGCCCAGATACGCAGTATTTT
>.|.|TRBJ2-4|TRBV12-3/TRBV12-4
CASSLGVVKNIQYF
TGTGCCAGCAGTTTAGGGGTAGTCAAAAACATTCAGTACTTC
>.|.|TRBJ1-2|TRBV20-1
CSAWDTSLDGYTF
TGCAGTGCTTGGGACACCTCCCTAGATGGCTACACCTTC
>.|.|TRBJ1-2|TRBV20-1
CSARVATGSGYTF
TGCAGTGCTAGAGTTGCGACGGGTAGCGGCTACACCTTC
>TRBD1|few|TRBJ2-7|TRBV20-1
CSARPGQNSYEQYF
TGCAGTGCTAGGCCGGGACAGAACTCCTACGAGCAGTACTTC
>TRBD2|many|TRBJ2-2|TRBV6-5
CASSYSWSLAGANTGELFF
TGTGCCAGCAGTTACTCTTGGAGTCTAGCGGGAGCGAACACCGGGGAGCTGTTTTTT
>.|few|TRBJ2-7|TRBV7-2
CASSEPGDEQYF
TGTGCCAGCAGCGAACCCGGCGACGAGCAGTACTTC
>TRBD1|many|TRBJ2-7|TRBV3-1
CASSPRGQWGSYEQYF
TGTGCCAGCAGCCCAAGGGGACAGTGGGGGTCCTACGAGCAGTACTTC
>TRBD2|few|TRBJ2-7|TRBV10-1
CASSALAGASSYEQYF
TGCGCCAGCAGTGCGCTAGCGGGAGCATCCTCCTACGAGCAGTACTTC
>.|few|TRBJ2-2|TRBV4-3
CASSPRAGIPGELFF
TGCGCCAGCAGCCCCAGAGCAGGGATCCCCGGGGAGCTGTTTTTT
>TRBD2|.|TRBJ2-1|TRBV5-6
CASSLQHWTSGTNNEQFF
TGTGCCAGCAGCTTGCAGCATTGGACTAGCGGGACCAACAATGAGCAGTTCTTC
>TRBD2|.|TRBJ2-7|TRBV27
CATPTGGGPLYEQYF
TGTGCCACACCGACCGGGGGGGGACCACTCTACGAGCAGTACTTC
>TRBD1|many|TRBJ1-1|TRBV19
CASSSFLDRRQSEAFF
TGTGCCAGTAGTTCTTTCCTGGACAGGAGGCAAAGTGAAGCTTTCTTT
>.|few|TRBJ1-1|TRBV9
CASSVAPGLDTEAFF
TGTGCCAGCAGCGTAGCCCCAGGGTTGGACACTGAAGCTTTCTTT
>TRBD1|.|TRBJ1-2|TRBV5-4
CASSFQLDRDYGYTF
TGTGCCAGCAGCTTTCAATTGGACAGGGACTATGGCTACACCTTC
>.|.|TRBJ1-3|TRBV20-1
CSARVTSGNTIYF
TGCAGTGCTAGAGTGACCTCTGGAAACACCATATATTTT
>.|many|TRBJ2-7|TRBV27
CASSSTPGGAYEQYF
TGTGCCAGCAGTTCCACCCCCGGCGGGGCCTACGAGCAGTACTTC